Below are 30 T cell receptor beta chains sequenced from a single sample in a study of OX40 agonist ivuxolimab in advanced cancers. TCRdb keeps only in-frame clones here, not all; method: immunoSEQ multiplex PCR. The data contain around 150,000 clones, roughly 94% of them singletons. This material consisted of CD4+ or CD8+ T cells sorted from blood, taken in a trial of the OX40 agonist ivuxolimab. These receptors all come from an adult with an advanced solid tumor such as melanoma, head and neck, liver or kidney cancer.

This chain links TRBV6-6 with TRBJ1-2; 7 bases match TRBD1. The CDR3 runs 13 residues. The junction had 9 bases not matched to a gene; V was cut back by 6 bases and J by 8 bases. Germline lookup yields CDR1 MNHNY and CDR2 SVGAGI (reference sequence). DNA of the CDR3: TGTGCCAGCAGCCCCAGGGGGGAAGGCGGCTACACCTTC. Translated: CASSPRGEGGYTF.

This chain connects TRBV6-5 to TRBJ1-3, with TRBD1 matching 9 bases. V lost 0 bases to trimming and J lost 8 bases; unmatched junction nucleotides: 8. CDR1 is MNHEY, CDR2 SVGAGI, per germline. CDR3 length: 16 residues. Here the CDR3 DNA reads TGTGCCAGCAGTTACTCTCAACAGGGGGCAGGGGACACCATATATTTT. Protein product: CASSYSQQGAGDTIYF.

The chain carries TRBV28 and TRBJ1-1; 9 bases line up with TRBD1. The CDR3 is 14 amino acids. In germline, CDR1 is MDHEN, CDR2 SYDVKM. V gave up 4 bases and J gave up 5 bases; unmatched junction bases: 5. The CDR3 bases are TGTGCCAGCAGTTCCCGGGACAGGGCTACTGAAGCTTTCTTT. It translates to CASSSRDRATEAFF.

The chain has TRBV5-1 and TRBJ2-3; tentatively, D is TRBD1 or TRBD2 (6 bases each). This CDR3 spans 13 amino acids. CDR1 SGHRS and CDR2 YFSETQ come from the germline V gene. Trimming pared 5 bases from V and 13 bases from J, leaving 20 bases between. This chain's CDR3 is CASRPDGTQGKYF. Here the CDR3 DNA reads TGCGCCAGCAGACCAGACGGGACTCAGGGGAAGTATTTT.

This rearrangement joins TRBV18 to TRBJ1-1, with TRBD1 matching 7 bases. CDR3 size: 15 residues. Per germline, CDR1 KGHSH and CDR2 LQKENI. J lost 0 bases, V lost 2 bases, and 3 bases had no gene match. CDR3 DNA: TGTGCCAGCTCACCAGACAGGGCACTGAACACTGAAGCTTTCTTT. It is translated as CASSPDRALNTEAFF. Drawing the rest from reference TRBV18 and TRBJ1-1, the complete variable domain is NAGVMQNPRHLVRRRGQEARLRCSPMKGHSHVYWYRQLPEEGLKFMVYLQKENIIDESGMPKERFSAEFPKEGPSILRIQQVVRGDSAAYFCASSPDRALNTEAFFGQGTRLTVV.

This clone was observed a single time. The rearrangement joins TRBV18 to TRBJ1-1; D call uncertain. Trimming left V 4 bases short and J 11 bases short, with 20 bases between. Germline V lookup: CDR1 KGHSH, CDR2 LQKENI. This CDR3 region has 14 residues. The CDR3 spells CASSREIVYLEAFF. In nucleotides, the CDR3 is TGTGCCAGCTCACGGGAAATCGTATATTTGGAGGCTTTCTTT. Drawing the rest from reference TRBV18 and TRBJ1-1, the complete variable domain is NAGVMQNPRHLVRRRGQEARLRCSPMKGHSHVYWYRQLPEEGLKFMVYLQKENIIDESGMPKERFSAEFPKEGPSILRIQQVVRGDSAAYFCASSREIVYLEAFFGQGTRLTVV.

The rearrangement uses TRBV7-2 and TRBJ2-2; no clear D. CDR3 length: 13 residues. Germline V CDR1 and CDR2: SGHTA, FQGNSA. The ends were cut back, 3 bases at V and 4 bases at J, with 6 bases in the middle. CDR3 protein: CASSFRITGELFF. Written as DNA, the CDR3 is TGTGCCAGCAGCTTCCGAATCACCGGGGAGCTGTTTTTT. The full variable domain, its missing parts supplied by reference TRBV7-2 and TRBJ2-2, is GAGVSQSPSNKVTEKGKDVELRCDPISGHTALYWYRQSLGQGLEFLIYFQGNSAPDKSGLPSDRFSAERTGGSVSTLTIQRTQQEDSAVYLCASSFRITGELFFGEGSRLTVL.

The CDR3 DNA is TGCGCCAGCAGCCAAGGGACTAGCGGGGGGGAGACCCAGTACTTC. Its translation: CASSQGTSGGETQYF. V gene TRBV4-1 combines with J gene TRBJ2-5, with 14 bases fitting TRBD2. The V and J ends lost 1 base and 5 bases, in that order; junction bases with no gene match: 0. In germline, CDR1 is MGHRA, CDR2 YSYEKL. CDR3 length equals 15 residues.

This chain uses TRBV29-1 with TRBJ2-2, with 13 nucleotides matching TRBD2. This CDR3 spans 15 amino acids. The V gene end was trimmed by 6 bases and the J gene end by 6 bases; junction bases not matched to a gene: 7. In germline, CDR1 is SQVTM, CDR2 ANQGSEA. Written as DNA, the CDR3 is TGCAGCGTCGCAAGGACTAGCGGGAGCTCCGGGGAGCTGTTTTTT. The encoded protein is CSVARTSGSSGELFF.

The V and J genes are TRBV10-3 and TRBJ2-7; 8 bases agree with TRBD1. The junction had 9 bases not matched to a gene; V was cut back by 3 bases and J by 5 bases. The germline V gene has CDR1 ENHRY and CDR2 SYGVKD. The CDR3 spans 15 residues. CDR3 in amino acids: CAISDGPGGYDEQYF. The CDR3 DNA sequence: TGTGCCATCAGTGACGGCCCAGGGGGCTACGACGAGCAGTACTTC.

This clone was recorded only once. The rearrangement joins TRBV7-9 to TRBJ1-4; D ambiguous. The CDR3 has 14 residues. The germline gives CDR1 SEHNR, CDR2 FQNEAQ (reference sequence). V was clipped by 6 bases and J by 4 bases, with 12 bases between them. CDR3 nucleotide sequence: TGTGCCAGCAGTCTGACGATAAATAATGAAAAACTGTTTTTT. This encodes CASSLTINNEKLFF.

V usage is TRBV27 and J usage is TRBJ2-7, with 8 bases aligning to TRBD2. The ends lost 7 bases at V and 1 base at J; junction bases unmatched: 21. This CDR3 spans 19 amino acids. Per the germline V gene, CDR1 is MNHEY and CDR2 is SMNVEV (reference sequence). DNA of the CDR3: TGTGCCAGCACTGATAGGAGCGGCGGGAGGAGGCGAGGGTCCTACGAGCAGTACTTC. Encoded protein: CASTDRSGGRRRGSYEQYF.

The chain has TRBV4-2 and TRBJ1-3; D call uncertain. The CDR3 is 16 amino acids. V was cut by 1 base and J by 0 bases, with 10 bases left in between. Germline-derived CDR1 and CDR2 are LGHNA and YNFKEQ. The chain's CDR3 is CASSQGLQLSGNTIYF. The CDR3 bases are TGTGCCAGCAGCCAAGGGCTCCAGCTCTCTGGAAACACCATATATTTT.

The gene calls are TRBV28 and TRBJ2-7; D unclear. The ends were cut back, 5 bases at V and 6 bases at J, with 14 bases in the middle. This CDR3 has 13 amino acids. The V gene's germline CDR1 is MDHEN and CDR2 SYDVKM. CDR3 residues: CASSQYRVGEQYF. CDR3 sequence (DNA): TGTGCCAGCAGTCAATACCGGGTTGGCGAGCAGTACTTC.

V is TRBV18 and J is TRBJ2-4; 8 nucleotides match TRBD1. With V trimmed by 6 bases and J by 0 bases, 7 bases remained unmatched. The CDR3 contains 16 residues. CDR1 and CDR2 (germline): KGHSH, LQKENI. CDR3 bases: TGTGCCAGCTCTGACCCGGGACAGGTAGCCAAAAACATTCAGTACTTC. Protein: CASSDPGQVAKNIQYF.

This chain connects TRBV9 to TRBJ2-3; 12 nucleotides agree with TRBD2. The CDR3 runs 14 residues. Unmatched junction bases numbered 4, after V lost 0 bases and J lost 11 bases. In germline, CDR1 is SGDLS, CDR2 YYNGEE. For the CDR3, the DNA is TGTGCCAGCAGCGTAGAGACTAGCGGGAGAGGGCAGTATTTT. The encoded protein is CASSVETSGRGQYF. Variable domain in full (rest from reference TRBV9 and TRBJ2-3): DSGVTQTPKHLITATGQRVTLRCSPRSGDLSVYWYQQSLDQGLQFLIQYYNGEERAKGNILERFSAQQFPDLHSELNLSSLELGDSALYFCASSVETSGRGQYFGPGTRLTVL.

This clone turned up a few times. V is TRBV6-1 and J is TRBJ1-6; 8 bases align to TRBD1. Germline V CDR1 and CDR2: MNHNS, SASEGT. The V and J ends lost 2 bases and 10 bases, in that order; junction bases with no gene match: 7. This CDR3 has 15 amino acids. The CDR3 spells CASSESGQGLSPLHF. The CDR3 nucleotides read TGTGCCAGCAGTGAAAGCGGACAGGGCTTATCACCCCTCCACTTT.

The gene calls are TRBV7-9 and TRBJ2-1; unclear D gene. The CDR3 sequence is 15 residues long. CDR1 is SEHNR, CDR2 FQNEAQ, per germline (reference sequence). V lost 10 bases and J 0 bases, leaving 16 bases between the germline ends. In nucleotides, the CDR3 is TGTGCCACTCACCATTTTTCCGGCTCCTACAATGAGCAGTTCTTC. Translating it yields CATHHFSGSYNEQFF.

The CDR3 sequence: CASSIWATGEKLFF. The DNA of the CDR3 is TGTGCCAGTAGTATTTGGGCCACGGGGGAAAAACTGTTTTTT. The rearrangement uses TRBV19 and TRBJ1-4; D ambiguous. V lost 3 bases and J lost 8, with 13 bases in between. The CDR3 extends over 14 amino acids. CDR1 and CDR2 (germline): LNHDA, SQIVND (reference sequence).

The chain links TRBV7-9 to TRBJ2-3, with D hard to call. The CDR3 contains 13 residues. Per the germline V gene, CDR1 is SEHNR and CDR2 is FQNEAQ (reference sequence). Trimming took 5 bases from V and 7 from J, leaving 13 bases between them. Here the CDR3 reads CASSLDPPYTQYF. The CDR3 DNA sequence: TGTGCCAGCAGCCTTGACCCTCCTTATACGCAGTATTTT. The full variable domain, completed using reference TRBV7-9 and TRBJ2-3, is DTGVSQNPRHKITKRGQNVTFRCDPISEHNRLYWYRQTLGQGPEFLTYFQNEAQLEKSRLLSDRFSAERPKGSFSTLEIQRTEQGDSAMYLCASSLDPPYTQYFGPGTRLTVL.

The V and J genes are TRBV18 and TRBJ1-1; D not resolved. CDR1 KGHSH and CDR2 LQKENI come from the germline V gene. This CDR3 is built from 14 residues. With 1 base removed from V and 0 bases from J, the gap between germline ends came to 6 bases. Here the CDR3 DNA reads TGTGCCAGCTCACCACAGGGCTTGAACACTGAAGCTTTCTTT. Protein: CASSPQGLNTEAFF.

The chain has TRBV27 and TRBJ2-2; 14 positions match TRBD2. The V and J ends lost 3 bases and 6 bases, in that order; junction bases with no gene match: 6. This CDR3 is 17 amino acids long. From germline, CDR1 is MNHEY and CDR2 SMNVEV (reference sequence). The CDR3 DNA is TGTGCCAGCAGTTTTAGCGGACTAGCGGGGGGTCCCGGGGAGCTGTTTTTT. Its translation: CASSFSGLAGGPGELFF.

DNA for the CDR3: TGTGCCAGCAGCCCCAGGCGGCAGGGGGCGGCCGAGCAGTACTTC. It translates to CASSPRRQGAAEQYF. V is TRBV2 and J is TRBJ2-7; 8 bases map to TRBD1. Germline CDR1 and CDR2: SNHLY and FYNNEI. CDR3 size: 15 residues. V lost 6 bases and J lost 6; bases outside the gene matches: 13. Drawing the rest from reference TRBV2 and TRBJ2-7, the complete variable domain is EPEVTQTPSHQVTQMGQEVILRCVPISNHLYFYWYRQILGQKVEFLVSFYNNEISEKSEIFDDQFSVERPDGSNFTLKIRSTKLEDSAMYFCASSPRRQGAAEQYFGPGTRLTVT.

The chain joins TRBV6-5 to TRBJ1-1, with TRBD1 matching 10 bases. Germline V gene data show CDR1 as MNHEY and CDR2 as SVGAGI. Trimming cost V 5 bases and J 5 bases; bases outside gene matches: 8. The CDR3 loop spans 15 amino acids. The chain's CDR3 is CASSTLTGGVTEAFF. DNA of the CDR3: TGTGCCAGCAGTACTTTGACAGGGGGCGTAACTGAAGCTTTCTTT.

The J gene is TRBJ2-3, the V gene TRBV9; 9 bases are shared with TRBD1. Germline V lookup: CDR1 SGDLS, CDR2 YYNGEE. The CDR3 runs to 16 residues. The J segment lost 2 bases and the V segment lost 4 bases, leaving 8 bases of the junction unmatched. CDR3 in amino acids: CASSPRDRDYTDTQYF. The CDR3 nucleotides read TGTGCCAGCAGCCCAAGGGACAGGGATTACACAGATACGCAGTATTTT. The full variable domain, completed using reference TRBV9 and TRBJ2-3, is DSGVTQTPKHLITATGQRVTLRCSPRSGDLSVYWYQQSLDQGLQFLIQYYNGEERAKGNILERFSAQQFPDLHSELNLSSLELGDSALYFCASSPRDRDYTDTQYFGPGTRLTVL.

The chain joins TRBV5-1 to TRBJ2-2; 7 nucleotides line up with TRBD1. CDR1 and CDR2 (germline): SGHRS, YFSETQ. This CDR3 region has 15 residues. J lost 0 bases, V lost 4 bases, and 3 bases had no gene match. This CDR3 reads CASSITGANTGELFF. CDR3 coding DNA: TGCGCCAGCAGCATAACAGGGGCGAACACCGGGGAGCTGTTTTTT.

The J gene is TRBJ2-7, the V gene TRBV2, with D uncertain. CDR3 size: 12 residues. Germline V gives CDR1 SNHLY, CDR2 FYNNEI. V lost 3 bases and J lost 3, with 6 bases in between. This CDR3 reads CASSDDGYEQYF. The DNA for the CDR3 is TGTGCCAGCAGTGATGACGGCTACGAGCAGTACTTC.

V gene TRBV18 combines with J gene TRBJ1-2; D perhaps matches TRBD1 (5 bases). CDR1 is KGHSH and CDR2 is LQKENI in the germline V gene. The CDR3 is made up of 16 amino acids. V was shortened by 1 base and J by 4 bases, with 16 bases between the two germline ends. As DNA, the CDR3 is TGTGCCAGCTCACCACTAAGGGACGCGGCCACCTATGGCTACACCTTC. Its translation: CASSPLRDAATYGYTF.

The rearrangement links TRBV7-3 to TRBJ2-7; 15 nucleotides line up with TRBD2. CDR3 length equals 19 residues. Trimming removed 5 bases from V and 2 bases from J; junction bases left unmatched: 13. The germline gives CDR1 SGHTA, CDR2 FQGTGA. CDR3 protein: CASSQGGGLAGGRPYEQYF. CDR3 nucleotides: TGTGCCAGCAGCCAAGGGGGAGGACTAGCGGGAGGGCGACCCTACGAGCAGTACTTC.

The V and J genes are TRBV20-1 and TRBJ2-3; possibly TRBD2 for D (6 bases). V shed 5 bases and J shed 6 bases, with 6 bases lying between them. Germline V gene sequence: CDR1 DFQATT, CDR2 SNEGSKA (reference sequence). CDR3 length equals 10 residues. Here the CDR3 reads CSAGGDTQYF. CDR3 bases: TGCAGTGCTGGGGGGGATACGCAGTATTTT.